This TCR beta chain appears in the sequencing data of a study of T cell responses to AZD1222 COVID-19 vaccine. Trimming shortened V by 5 bases and J by 10 bases, and 15 bases separated the two germline ends. The germline V gene has CDR1 MNHEY and CDR2 SMNVEV (reference sequence). There are 13 residues in the CDR3. The data were produced by immunoSEQ multiplex PCR, yet TCRdb's version contains in-frame clones alone and is incomplete. The repertoire holds 95,000 to 100,000 clones, with approximately 87% as singletons. The chain uses TRBV27 and TRBJ2-1; TRBD1 is a possible D gene (5 bases). The specimen comprised peripheral blood, sampled 28 days after the second AZD1222 dose. This sequence was found in an adult who received the AZD1222 COVID-19 vaccine. The CDR3 here is CASSLLRWGEQFF. The CDR3 nucleotides read TGTGCCAGCAGTCTTCTGCGGTGGGGCGAGCAGTTCTTC.